This T cell receptor (beta chain) came from a study of cytomegalovirus exposure and HLA in healthy donors. Study-level background: Of over 300 genotyped donors, about 81% clustered with self-reported Caucasian donors.

Whole-study results and caveats: An analysis done earlier found most TCR beta V segments productive about 87% or about 30% of the time.

Nominally healthy donors were sampled, though unrecorded immune exposures were likely. The PCR had 60 Vbeta and 13 Jbeta primers. In the source study's methods: Unique TCR beta chains totaled some 80 million in a later count, with roughly 12 million of them shared. Here immunoSEQ multiplex PCR was the method, and the copy in TCRdb shows in-frame clones only, minus some. D and trimming were read from the DNA, whereas the V and J calls and clone size are those reported in that table. Of some 140,000 clones listed, roughly 79% are singletons. V lost 4 bases to trimming and J lost 6 bases, with 16 bases between them. This CDR3 spans 15 amino acids. CDR1 is LNHDA, CDR2 SQIVND, per germline (reference sequence). As to this clone: Antigen unknown.

The sequence was collected from a man between 18 and 35 years old in good health and CMV-seronegative. This sequence joins TRBV19 and TRBJ2-1; D might be TRBD1 (6 bases). Material: PBMCs. The CDR3 DNA sequence: TGTGCCAGTAGTACATCGGTCAGGGGCAGCAATGAGCAGTTCTTC. Its translation: CASSTSVRGSNEQFF.